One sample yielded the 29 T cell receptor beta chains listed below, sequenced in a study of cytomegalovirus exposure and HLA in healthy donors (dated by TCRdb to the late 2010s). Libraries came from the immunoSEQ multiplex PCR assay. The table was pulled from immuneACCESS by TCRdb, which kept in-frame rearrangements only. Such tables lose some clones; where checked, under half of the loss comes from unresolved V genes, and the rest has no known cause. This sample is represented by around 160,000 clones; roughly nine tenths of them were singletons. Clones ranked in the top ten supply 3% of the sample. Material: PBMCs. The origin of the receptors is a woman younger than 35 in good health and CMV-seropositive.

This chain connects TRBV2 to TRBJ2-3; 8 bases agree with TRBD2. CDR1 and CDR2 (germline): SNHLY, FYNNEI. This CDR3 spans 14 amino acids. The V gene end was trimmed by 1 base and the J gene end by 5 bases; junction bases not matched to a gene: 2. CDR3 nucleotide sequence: TGTGCCAGCAGTGAAGTCCTAGCGGGAGATACGCAGTATTTT. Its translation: CASSEVLAGDTQYF. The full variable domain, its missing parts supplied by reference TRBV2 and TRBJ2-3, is EPEVTQTPSHQVTQMGQEVILRCVPISNHLYFYWYRQILGQKVEFLVSFYNNEISEKSEIFDDQFSVERPDGSNFTLKIRSTKLEDSAMYFCASSEVLAGDTQYFGPGTRLTVL.

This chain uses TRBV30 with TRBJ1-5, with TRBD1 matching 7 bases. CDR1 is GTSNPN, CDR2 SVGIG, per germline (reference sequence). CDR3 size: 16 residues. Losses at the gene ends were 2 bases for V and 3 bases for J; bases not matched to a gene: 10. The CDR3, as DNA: TGTGCCTGGAGTCTACCACGCAGGGGGACCAATCAGCCCCAGCATTTT. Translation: CAWSLPRRGTNQPQHF.

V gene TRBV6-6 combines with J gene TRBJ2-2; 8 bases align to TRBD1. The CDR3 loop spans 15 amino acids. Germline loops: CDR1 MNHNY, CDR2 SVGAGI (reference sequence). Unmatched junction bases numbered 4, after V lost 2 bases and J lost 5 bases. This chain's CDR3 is CASSYDRGATGELFF. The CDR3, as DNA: TGTGCCAGCAGTTACGACAGGGGAGCGACCGGGGAGCTGTTTTTT.

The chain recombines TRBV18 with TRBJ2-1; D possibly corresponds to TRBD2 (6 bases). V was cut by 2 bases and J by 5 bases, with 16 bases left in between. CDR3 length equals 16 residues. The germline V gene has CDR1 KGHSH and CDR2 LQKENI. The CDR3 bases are TGTGCCAGCTCACCAGGTGGGAGGTTTTTGAACAATGAGCAGTTCTTC. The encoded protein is CASSPGGRFLNNEQFF. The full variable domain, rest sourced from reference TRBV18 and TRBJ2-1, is NAGVMQNPRHLVRRRGQEARLRCSPMKGHSHVYWYRQLPEEGLKFMVYLQKENIIDESGMPKERFSAEFPKEGPSILRIQQVVRGDSAAYFCASSPGGRFLNNEQFFGPGTRLTVL.

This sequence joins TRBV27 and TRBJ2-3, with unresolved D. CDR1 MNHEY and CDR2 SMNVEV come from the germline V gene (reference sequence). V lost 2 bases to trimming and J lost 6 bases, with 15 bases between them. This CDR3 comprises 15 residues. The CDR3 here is CASSLLGVDSDTQYF. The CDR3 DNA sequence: TGTGCCAGCAGTTTACTAGGCGTAGATTCGGATACGCAGTATTTT.

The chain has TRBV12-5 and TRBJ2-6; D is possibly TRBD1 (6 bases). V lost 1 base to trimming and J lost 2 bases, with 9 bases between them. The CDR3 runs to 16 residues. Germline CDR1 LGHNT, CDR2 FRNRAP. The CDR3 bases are TGTGCTAGTGGTTTGGATGGGGGCGCTGGGGCCAACGTCCTGACTTTC. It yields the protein CASGLDGGAGANVLTF.

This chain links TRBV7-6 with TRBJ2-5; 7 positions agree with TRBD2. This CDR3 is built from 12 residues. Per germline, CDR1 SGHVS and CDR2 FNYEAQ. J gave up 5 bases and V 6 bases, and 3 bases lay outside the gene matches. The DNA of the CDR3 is TGTGCCAGCAGAGGACTAGACGAGACCCAGTACTTC. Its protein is CASRGLDETQYF.

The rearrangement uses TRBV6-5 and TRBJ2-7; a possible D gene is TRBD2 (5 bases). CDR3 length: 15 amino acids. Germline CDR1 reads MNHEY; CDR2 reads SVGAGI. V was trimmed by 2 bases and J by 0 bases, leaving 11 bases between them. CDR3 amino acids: CASSYRQRLSYEQYF. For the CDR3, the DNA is TGTGCCAGCAGTTACAGGCAGCGGCTCTCCTACGAGCAGTACTTC.

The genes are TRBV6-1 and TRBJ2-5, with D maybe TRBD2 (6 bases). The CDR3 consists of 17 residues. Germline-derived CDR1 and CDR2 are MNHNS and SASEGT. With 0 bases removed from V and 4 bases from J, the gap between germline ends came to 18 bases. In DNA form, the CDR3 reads TGTGCCAGCAGTGAAGCGTGGGGGAGGACAAAACGAGAGACCCAGTACTTC. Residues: CASSEAWGRTKRETQYF.

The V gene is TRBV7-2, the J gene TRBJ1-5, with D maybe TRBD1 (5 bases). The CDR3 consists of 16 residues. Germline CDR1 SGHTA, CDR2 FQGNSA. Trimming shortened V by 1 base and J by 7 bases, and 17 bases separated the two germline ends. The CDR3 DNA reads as TGTGCCAGCAGCTTAGGACCAGGCCAAGGGGTGCAGCCCCAGCATTTT. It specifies CASSLGPGQGVQPQHF.

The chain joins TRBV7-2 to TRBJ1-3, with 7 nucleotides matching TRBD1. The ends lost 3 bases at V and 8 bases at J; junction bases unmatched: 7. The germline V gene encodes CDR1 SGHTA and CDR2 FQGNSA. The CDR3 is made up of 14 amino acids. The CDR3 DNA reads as TGTGCCAGCAGCTTCCGACAGGGAGGAGACACCATATATTTT. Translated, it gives CASSFRQGGDTIYF.

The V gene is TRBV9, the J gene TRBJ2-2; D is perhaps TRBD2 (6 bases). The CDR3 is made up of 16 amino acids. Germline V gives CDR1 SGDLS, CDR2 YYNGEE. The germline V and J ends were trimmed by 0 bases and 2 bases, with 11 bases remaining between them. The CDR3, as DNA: TGTGCCAGCAGCGTAGTCGCGGGGCCCAACACCGGGGAGCTGTTTTTT. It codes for CASSVVAGPNTGELFF.

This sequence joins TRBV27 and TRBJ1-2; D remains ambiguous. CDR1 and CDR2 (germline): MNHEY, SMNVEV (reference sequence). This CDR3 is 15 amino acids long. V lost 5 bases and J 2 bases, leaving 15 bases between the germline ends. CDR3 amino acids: CASSPRGSTNYGYTF. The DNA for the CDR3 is TGTGCCAGCAGTCCCCGCGGGTCTACAAACTATGGCTACACCTTC.

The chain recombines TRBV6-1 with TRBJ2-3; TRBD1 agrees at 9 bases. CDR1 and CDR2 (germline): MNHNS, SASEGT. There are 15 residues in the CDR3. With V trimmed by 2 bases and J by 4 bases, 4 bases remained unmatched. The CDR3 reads CASSELRTGADTQYF. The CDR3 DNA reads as TGTGCCAGCAGTGAACTTCGGACAGGGGCAGATACGCAGTATTTT.

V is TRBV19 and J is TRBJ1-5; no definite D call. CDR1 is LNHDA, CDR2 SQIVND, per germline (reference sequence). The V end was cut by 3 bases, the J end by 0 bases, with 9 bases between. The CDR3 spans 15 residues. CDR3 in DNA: TGTGCCAGTAGTATTTCCAGGTCTAGCAATCAGCCCCAGCATTTT. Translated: CASSISRSSNQPQHF.

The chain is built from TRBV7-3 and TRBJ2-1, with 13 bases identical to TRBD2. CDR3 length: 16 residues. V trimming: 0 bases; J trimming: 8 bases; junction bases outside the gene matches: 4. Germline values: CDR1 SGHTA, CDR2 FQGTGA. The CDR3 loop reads CASSLTGLAGVDEQFF. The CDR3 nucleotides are TGTGCCAGCAGCTTAACTGGACTAGCGGGAGTAGATGAGCAGTTCTTC.

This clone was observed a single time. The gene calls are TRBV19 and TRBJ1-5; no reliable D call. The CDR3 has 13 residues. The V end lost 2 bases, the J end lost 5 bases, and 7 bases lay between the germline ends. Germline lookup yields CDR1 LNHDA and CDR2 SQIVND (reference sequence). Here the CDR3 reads CASSIRRDQPQHF. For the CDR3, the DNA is TGTGCCAGTAGTATAAGGAGGGATCAGCCCCAGCATTTT.

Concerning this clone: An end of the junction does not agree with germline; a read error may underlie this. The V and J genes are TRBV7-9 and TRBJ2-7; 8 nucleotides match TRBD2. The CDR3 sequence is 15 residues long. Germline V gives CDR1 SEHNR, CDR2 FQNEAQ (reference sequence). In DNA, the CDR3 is TGTGCCAGCAGCTCTCGGCCGGGGGGGCCGGACGAACAGTACTTC. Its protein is CASSSRPGGPDEQYF.

The DNA for the CDR3 is TGCGCCAGCAGACGGGCTAGCAGCGAGACCCAGTACTTC. Translation: CASRRASSETQYF. The rearrangement uses TRBV5-1 and TRBJ2-5; D is possibly TRBD2 (5 bases). CDR3 length: 13 residues. In germline, CDR1 is SGHRS, CDR2 YFSETQ. Trimming pared 5 bases from V and 5 bases from J, leaving 13 bases between.

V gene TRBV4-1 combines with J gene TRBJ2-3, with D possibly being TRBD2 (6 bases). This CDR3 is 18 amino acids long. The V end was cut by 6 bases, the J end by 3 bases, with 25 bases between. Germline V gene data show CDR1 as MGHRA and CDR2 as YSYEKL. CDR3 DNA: TGCGCCAGCAGTTCGCGCGGTGGAGGAGGGCCGGGGACAGATACGCAGTATTTT. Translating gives CASSSRGGGGPGTDTQYF.

The CDR3 bases are TGTGCCAGCAGTTCAGGGGAATGGGATCCGCCCCAGCATTTT. Protein: CASSSGEWDPPQHF. This chain joins TRBV2 and TRBJ1-5; D might be TRBD1 (6 bases). Trimming shortened V by 5 bases and J by 9 bases, and 17 bases separated the two germline ends. CDR1 SNHLY and CDR2 FYNNEI come from the germline V gene. This CDR3 comprises 14 residues.

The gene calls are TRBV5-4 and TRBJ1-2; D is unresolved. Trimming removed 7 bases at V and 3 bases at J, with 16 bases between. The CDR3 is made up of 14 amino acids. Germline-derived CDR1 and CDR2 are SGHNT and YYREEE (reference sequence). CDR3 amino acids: CASQERSRDYGYTF. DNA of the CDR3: TGTGCCAGCCAAGAAAGGAGTCGGGACTATGGCTACACCTTC.

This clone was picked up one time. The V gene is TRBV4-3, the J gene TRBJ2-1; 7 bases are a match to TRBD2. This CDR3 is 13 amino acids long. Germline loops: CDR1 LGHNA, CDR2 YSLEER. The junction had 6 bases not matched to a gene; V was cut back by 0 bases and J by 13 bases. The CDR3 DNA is TGCGCCAGCAGCCAAGAAGGACTAGTTGAACAGTTCTTC. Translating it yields CASSQEGLVEQFF.

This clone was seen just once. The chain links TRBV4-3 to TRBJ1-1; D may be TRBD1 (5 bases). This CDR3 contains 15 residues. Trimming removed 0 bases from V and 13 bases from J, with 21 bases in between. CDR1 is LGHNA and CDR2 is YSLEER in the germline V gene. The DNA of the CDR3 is TGCGCCAGCAGCCAAGACCGGAGTGTACAGGACCGGCTTTTCTTT. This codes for CASSQDRSVQDRLFF.

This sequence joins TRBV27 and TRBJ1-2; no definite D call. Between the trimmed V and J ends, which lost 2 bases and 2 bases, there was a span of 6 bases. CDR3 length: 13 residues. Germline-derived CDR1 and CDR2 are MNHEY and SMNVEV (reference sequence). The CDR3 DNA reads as TGTGCCAGCAGTTTACGACAAAACTATGGCTACACCTTC. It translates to CASSLRQNYGYTF.

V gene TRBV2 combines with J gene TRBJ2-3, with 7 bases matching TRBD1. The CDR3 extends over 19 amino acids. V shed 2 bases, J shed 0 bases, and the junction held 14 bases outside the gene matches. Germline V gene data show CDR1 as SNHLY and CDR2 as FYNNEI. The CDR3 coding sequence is TGTGCCAGCAGTGAACGAGACAAACAGGGGAGCCCTAGCACAGATACGCAGTATTTT. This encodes CASSERDKQGSPSTDTQYF.

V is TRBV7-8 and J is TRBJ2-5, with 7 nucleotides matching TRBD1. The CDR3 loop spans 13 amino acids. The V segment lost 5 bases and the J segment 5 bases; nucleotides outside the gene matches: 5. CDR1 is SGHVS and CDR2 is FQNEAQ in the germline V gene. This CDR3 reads CASSPTGPETQYF. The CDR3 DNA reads TGTGCCAGCAGCCCGACAGGGCCCGAGACCCAGTACTTC. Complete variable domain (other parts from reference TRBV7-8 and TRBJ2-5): GAGVSQSPRYKVAKRGQDVALRCDPISGHVSLFWYQQALGQGPEFLTYFQNEAQLDKSGLPSDRFFAERPEGSVSTLKIQRTQQEDSAVYLCASSPTGPETQYFGPGTRLLVL.

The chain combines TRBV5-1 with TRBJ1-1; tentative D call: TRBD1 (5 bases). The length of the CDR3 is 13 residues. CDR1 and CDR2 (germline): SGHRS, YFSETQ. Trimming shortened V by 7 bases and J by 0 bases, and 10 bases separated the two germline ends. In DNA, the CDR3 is TGCGCCAGCTCCGGGGGTCTGAACACTGAAGCTTTCTTT. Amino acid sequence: CASSGGLNTEAFF.

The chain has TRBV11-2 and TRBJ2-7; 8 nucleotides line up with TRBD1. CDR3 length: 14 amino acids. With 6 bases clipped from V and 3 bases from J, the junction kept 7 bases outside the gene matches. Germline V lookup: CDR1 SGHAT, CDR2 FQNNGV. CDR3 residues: CASRSDRGVYEQYF. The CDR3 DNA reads TGTGCCAGCAGAAGCGACAGGGGTGTCTACGAGCAGTACTTC.